The 4 T cell receptor beta chains below were found in one sample sequenced in a study of blood T cell repertoires in COVID-19. The repertoire was sequenced with immunoSEQ multiplex PCR; TCRdb's copy has only in-frame clones and lacks some. The sample carries about 34,000 clones, around 77% recorded once. Sample: peripheral blood. The origin of the receptors is a human donor in a cohort sampled during active COVID-19.

The gene calls are TRBV13 and TRBJ2-1; 9 nucleotides line up with TRBD1. After removal of 5 bases from V and 0 bases from J, the junction contained 8 bases not matched to a gene. The CDR3 runs to 17 residues. Looked up from germline, CDR1 is PRHDT and CDR2 is FYEKMQ (reference sequence). The CDR3 sequence is CASSEGTGYPSYNEQFF. Written as DNA, the CDR3 is TGTGCCAGCAGCGAAGGGACAGGGTACCCCTCCTACAATGAGCAGTTCTTC. Looking up the rest from reference TRBV13 and TRBJ2-1 gives the full variable domain: AAGVIQSPRHLIKEKRETATLKCYPIPRHDTVYWYQQGPGQDPQFLISFYEKMQSDKGSIPDRFSAQQFSDYHSELNMSSLELGDSALYFCASSEGTGYPSYNEQFFGPGTRLTVL.

The rearrangement links TRBV5-1 to TRBJ2-7; 9 bases fit TRBD1. This CDR3 spans 16 amino acids. Unmatched junction bases numbered 15, after V lost 4 bases and J lost 7 bases. Germline CDR1 and CDR2: SGHRS and YFSETQ. CDR3 in DNA: TGCGCCAGCAGCCCGGACAGGGGCCCCCCGCTAGGGGAGCAGTACTTC. It is translated as CASSPDRGPPLGEQYF.

The J gene is TRBJ1-1, the V gene TRBV9; 7 nucleotides agree with TRBD1. Trimming at V came to 0 bases and at J to 4 bases, leaving 6 bases not matched to a gene. This CDR3 is 15 amino acids long. The germline CDR1 and CDR2 sequences are SGDLS and YYNGEE. Written as DNA, the CDR3 is TGTGCCAGCAGCGTAGCAGGGGGGAAGGGCACTGAAGCTTTCTTT. It is translated as CASSVAGGKGTEAFF.

This sequence joins TRBV13 and TRBJ2-3; D remains unclear. Trimming cost V 4 bases and J 6 bases, with 5 bases left between them. The germline CDR1 and CDR2 sequences are PRHDT and FYEKMQ (reference sequence). The CDR3 sequence is 11 residues long. In DNA, the CDR3 is TGTGCCAGCAGCTCCAGGGATACGCAGTATTTT. It codes for CASSSRDTQYF.